These T cell receptor beta chains were read from a single sample in a study of T cells in Graves' hyperthyroidism and ophthalmopathy. Each CDR3 protein gets one entry after TCRdb re-called the multiplex PCR reads with MiXCR. The profile shows fewer than 350,000 distinct CDR3 sequences, around 15% of them singletons. The sample comprised blood. The source of these receptors is a middle-aged woman with Graves' hyperthyroidism. CDR3s include the opening cysteine and the closing phenylalanine or tryptophan. The D gene is left open where the match is weak. Clone size is shown for a subset of rows, as once, few, many or a class of expanded clone.

.,TRBV24-1,.,TRBJ2-3,TGTGCCACCAGTGATCTAGTTCGCACAGATACGCAGTATTTT,CATSDLVRTDTQYF
TRBD1,TRBV19,.,TRBJ2-7,TGTGCCAGTAGTAACGGACAGGACTCCTACGAGCAGTACTTC,CASSNGQDSYEQYF
.,TRBV7-2,many,TRBJ1-2,TGTGCCAGCAAAGGGGGTGACTATGGCTACACCTTC,CASKGGDYGYTF
.,TRBV10-3,.,TRBJ1-3,TGTGCCATCAGGACACAGGGTATGGATTCTGGAAACACCATATATTTT,CAIRTQGMDSGNTIYF
TRBD2,TRBV12-3/TRBV12-4,many,TRBJ2-7,TGTGCCAGCGGCCGGAGCGGGGGCTCCTACGAGCAGTACTTC,CASGRSGGSYEQYF
.,TRBV19,.,TRBJ1-2,TGTGCCAGTAGTATAAGTCTACAGGACTATGGCTACACCTTC,CASSISLQDYGYTF
.,TRBV30,.,TRBJ1-3,TGTGCCTGGAGTCTAAACACCATATATTTT,CAWSLNTIYF
TRBD1,TRBV10-3,many,TRBJ2-7,TGTGCCATCAGTGGGGGGACAGTGGGATACGAGCAGTACTTC,CAISGGTVGYEQYF
.,TRBV20-1,many,TRBJ2-7,TGCAGTGCGGCTGACTACGAGCAGTACTTC,CSAADYEQYF
.,TRBV20-1,.,TRBJ2-4,TGCAGTGCCCACCGACGGCGGGGCAAAAACATTCAGTACTTC,CSAHRRRGKNIQYF
.,TRBV16,few,TRBJ1-4,TGTGCCAGCAGCCAATGGGTAGATAATGAAAAACTGTTTTTT,CASSQWVDNEKLFF
.,TRBV18,few,TRBJ1-1,TGTGCCAGCTCACCACCGTCGGGACATGGTGAAGCTTTCTTT,CASSPPSGHGEAFF
.,TRBV2,many,TRBJ1-2,TGTGCCAGCAGTGAGGGCTGGGGACGGGGCTACACCTTC,CASSEGWGRGYTF
.,TRBV7-2,few,TRBJ2-3,TGTGCCAGCAGCGCTATCGGAGATCAGACAGATACGCAGTATTTT,CASSAIGDQTDTQYF
.,TRBV7-8,many,TRBJ2-7,TGTGCCAGCAGCTTAGTACTAGCCGACACCTACGAGCAGTACTTC,CASSLVLADTYEQYF
TRBD1,TRBV4-1,.,TRBJ1-4,TGCGCCAGCAGCCAAGAGGGGACAGGGTTCGGGGAAAAACTGTTTTTT,CASSQEGTGFGEKLFF
TRBD2,TRBV20-1,few,TRBJ2-3,TGCAGTGCTAGTCGGTCTAGCGGGATTACAGATACGCAGTATTTT,CSASRSSGITDTQYF
.,TRBV30,many,TRBJ2-3,TGTGCCTGGAGTCTTGGAGGGAGAGGAACAGATACGCAGTATTTT,CAWSLGGRGTDTQYF
.,TRBV28,many,TRBJ2-7,TGTGCCAGCAGCGAGGGGACGCCCCTTAGTGAGCAGTACTTC,CASSEGTPLSEQYF
.,TRBV2,many,TRBJ1-1,TGTGCCAGCGGAAGACTTAGCGCGAACACTGAAGCTTTCTTT,CASGRLSANTEAFF
.,TRBV11-2,many,TRBJ2-1,TGTGCCAGCAGCTTAGCGCAGAATGAGCAGTTCTTC,CASSLAQNEQFF
.,TRBV20-1,many,TRBJ1-1,TGCAGTGCTAGAGATTGGGGCCGGGACCAGAGTACCGCTTTCTTT,CSARDWGRDQSTAFF
.,TRBV29-1,many,TRBJ2-1,TGCAGCGTTGAGCCAGGCATGAATGAGCAGTTCTTC,CSVEPGMNEQFF
.,TRBV3-1,many,TRBJ1-2,TGTGCCAGCAGCCAAGTCTCGACAGCCTATGGCTACACCTTC,CASSQVSTAYGYTF
TRBD2,TRBV2,many,TRBJ2-5,TGTGCCAGCAGTGAAGGGGGACTAGCGGGACTCTGGGGGGAGACCCAGTACTTC,CASSEGGLAGLWGETQYF
.,TRBV4-1,few,TRBJ2-5,TGCGCCAGCAGCCAAGGAATCGCTTTGCCAATCGGAGAGACCCAGTACTTC,CASSQGIALPIGETQYF
.,TRBV12-3/TRBV12-4,.,TRBJ1-2,TGTGCCAGCAGTCTAGGGTTTCAAGATTATGGCTACACCTTC,CASSLGFQDYGYTF
TRBD1,TRBV27,many,TRBJ2-7,TGTGCCAGTACCGGGACAGGGGGATACGAGCAGTACTTC,CASTGTGGYEQYF
.,TRBV30,many,TRBJ1-2,TGTGCCTGGAGTCGGGTTGGGGGCTACACCTTC,CAWSRVGGYTF
TRBD1,TRBV12-3/TRBV12-4,many,TRBJ1-1,TGTGCCAGCAGGACGACAGGGTCTTGGACTGAAGCTTTCTTT,CASRTTGSWTEAFF
.,TRBV7-2,many,TRBJ1-3,TGTGCCAGCAGCCTTGGACCCTCAGGATCTGGAAACACCATATATTTT,CASSLGPSGSGNTIYF
TRBD2,TRBV9,.,TRBJ2-3,TGTGCCAGCAGCGTCACTAGCGGGGTCTACACAGATACGCAGTATTTT,CASSVTSGVYTDTQYF
.,TRBV29-1,many,TRBJ2-4,TGCAGCGTTGAGGGTCAGGGGGGTGGTAGGAACATTCAGTACTTC,CSVEGQGGGRNIQYF
.,TRBV28,many,TRBJ2-3,TGTGCCAGCACGACCACAGATACGCAGTATTTT,CASTTTDTQYF
TRBD2,TRBV10-3,many,TRBJ2-7,TGTGCCATCAGAGAAGCGGGAGGCCAGGGGGAGCAGTACTTC,CAIREAGGQGEQYF
.,TRBV3-1,many,TRBJ2-7,TGTGCCAGCAGCCAATTTTCTAGGAGCTCCTACGAGCAGTACTTC,CASSQFSRSSYEQYF
.,TRBV24-1,few,TRBJ1-2,TGTGCCACCAAGGGTAACTATGGCTACACCTTC,CATKGNYGYTF
TRBD2,TRBV28,many,TRBJ2-1,TGTGCCAGCAGCCCGAGCGGGAGGGAGAACAATGAGCAGTTCTTC,CASSPSGRENNEQFF
TRBD1,TRBV5-1,few,TRBJ1-2,TGCGCCAGCAGCCAGGGACAGCCGACCGGCTATGGCTACACCTTC,CASSQGQPTGYGYTF
.,TRBV27,few,TRBJ2-1,TGTGCCAGCAGTTTGCCCAGCAAGAGCAATGAGCAGTTCTTC,CASSLPSKSNEQFF
TRBD1,TRBV5-1,many,TRBJ2-7,TGCGCCAGCAGCCTGACAGGGGGCGGGAACGAGCAGTACTTC,CASSLTGGGNEQYF
TRBD1,TRBV27,many,TRBJ2-3,TGTGCCAGCAGTCACGACAGGGCCACACATACGCAGTATTTT,CASSHDRATHTQYF
.,TRBV20-1,few,TRBJ2-7,TGCAGTGCCCAGAGGTCCTCCTACGAGCAGTACTTC,CSAQRSSYEQYF
.,TRBV29-1,many,TRBJ2-7,TGCAGCGTTGAGGGGGCGGACTCCTACGAGCAGTACTTC,CSVEGADSYEQYF
.,TRBV18,many,TRBJ2-5,TGTGCCAGCTCACCTCGTTACCAAGAGACCCAGTACTTC,CASSPRYQETQYF
.,TRBV20-1,many,TRBJ2-1,TGCAGTGCTGTCTACGGCGCTTTATCTGGGGGTAGAAATGAGCAGTTCTTC,CSAVYGALSGGRNEQFF
.,TRBV2,many,TRBJ1-1,TGTGCCAGCCTGTATAACACTGAAGCTTTCTTT,CASLYNTEAFF
.,TRBV15,many,TRBJ2-3,TGTGCCACCAGCAGAGCTGATACGCAGTATTTT,CATSRADTQYF
TRBD2,TRBV7-8,few,TRBJ2-1,TGTGCCAGCAGCTTAGTGGCTCTGGGACTAGCGGGATTCAATAAGCAGTTCTTC,CASSLVALGLAGFNKQFF
.,TRBV12-3/TRBV12-4,few,TRBJ2-2,TGTGCCAGCAGTTTTTCCCCGGAGAGGAACACCGGGGAGCTGTTTTTT,CASSFSPERNTGELFF
.,TRBV15,few,TRBJ2-1,TGTGCCACCAGCAGGGAAGAGGAGAAGCAGTTCTTC,CATSREEEKQFF